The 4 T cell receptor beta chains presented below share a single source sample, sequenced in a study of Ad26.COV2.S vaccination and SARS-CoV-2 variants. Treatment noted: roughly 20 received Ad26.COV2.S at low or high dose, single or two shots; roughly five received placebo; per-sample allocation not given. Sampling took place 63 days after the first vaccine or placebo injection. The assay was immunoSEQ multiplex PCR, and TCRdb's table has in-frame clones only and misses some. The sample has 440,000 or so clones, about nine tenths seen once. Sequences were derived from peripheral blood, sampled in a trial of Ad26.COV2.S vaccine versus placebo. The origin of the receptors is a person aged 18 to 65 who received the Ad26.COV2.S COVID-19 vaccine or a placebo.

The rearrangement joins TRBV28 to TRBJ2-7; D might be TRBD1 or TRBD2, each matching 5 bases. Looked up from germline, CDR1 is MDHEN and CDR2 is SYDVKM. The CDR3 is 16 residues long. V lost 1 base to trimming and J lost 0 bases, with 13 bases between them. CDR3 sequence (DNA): TGTGCCAGCAGTTTATCCTGGGGACGGACCTCCTACGAGCAGTACTTC. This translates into CASSLSWGRTSYEQYF.

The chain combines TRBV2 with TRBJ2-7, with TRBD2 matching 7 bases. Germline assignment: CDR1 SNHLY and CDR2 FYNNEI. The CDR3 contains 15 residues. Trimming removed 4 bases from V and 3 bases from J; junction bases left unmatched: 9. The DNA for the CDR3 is TGTGCCAGCAGTGTGGGGGGGAACGGAGGCTACGAGCAGTACTTC. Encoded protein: CASSVGGNGGYEQYF.

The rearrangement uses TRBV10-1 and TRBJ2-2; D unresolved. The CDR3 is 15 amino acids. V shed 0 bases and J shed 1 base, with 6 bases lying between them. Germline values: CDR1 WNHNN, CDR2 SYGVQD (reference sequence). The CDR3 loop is CASSESRKNTGELFF. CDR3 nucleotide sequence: TGCGCCAGCAGTGAGTCGCGGAAGAACACCGGGGAGCTGTTTTTT.

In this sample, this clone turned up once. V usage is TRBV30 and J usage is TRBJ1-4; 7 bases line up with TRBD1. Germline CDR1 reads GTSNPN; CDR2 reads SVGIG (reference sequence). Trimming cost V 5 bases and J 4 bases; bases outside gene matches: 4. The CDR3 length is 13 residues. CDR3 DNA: TGTGCCTGGGGGGACAGAGATAATGAAAAACTGTTTTTT. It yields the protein CAWGDRDNEKLFF.